This is a list of T cell receptor beta chains from one sample in a study of blood T cell repertoires in COVID-19. Clones were read by immunoSEQ multiplex PCR, and TCRdb kept only the in-frame ones, dropping some. The repertoire includes about 100,000 clones, roughly 86% of them detected once, and around 6% sits in the top ten. The specimen was peripheral blood. The receptors shown here come from a woman aged 60-75 years with acute or convalescent COVID-19. The CDR3 runs from the conserved cysteine through the conserved F or W. A D gene is named only where the DNA matches it firmly. Rows may omit the clone size; those that give it use once, few, many or a size class.

v_gene	d_gene	j_gene	abundance	CDR3aa	CDR3nt
TRBV5-1	TRBD1	TRBJ1-2	NA	CASSSRGQENYGYTF	TGCGCCAGCAGTTCCAGGGGACAGGAGAACTATGGCTACACCTTC
TRBV18	NA	TRBJ1-2	NA	CASSPTEGLGYTF	TGTGCCAGCTCACCGACGGAGGGACTTGGCTACACCTTC
TRBV2	NA	TRBJ2-7	NA	CASSDPGGFDRREQYF	TGTGCCAGCAGTGATCCAGGGGGGTTCGACCGGAGGGAGCAGTACTTC
TRBV19	NA	TRBJ1-2	NA	CASRTQGLTQGRGYTF	TGTGCCAGTAGGACACAGGGATTGACGCAAGGGCGTGGCTACACCTTC
TRBV2	NA	TRBJ1-1	NA	CATSFLNTEAFF	TGTGCCACCTCGTTCCTGAACACTGAAGCTTTCTTT
TRBV18	TRBD1	TRBJ2-1	NA	CASSPRQGMREQFF	TGTGCCAGCTCGCCAAGACAGGGGATGAGGGAGCAGTTCTTC
TRBV24-1	NA	TRBJ1-5	NA	CATSSDSSNQPQHF	TGTGCCACCAGCTCGGACAGCTCCAATCAGCCCCAGCATTTT
TRBV6-6	TRBD1	TRBJ2-1	once	CASSALGQGLNEQFF	TGTGCCAGCAGCGCCCTGGGACAGGGTCTCAATGAGCAGTTCTTC
TRBV10-3	TRBD2	TRBJ2-1	NA	CAISPPGTSSNEQFF	TGTGCCATCAGTCCGCCCGGGACTAGTTCGAATGAGCAGTTCTTC
TRBV27	TRBD2	TRBJ2-1	NA	CASSFSGSSYNEQFF	TGTGCCAGCAGTTTTAGCGGGAGCTCCTACAATGAGCAGTTCTTC
TRBV27	TRBD1	TRBJ2-4	NA	CASSLSGQWPKNIQYF	TGTGCCAGCAGTTTATCGGGACAGTGGCCCAAAAACATTCAGTACTTC
TRBV5-1	NA	TRBJ2-7	NA	CASSTGPATREQYF	TGCGCCAGCAGCACCGGTCCCGCGACTCGCGAGCAGTACTTC
TRBV27	TRBD2	TRBJ2-1	NA	CASSNPGLAGGFNEQFF	TGTGCCAGCAGTAACCCTGGACTAGCGGGAGGGTTCAATGAGCAGTTCTTC
TRBV9	TRBD2	TRBJ2-1	NA	CASSVDVGGYNEQFF	TGTGCCAGCAGCGTAGACGTGGGAGGGTACAATGAGCAGTTCTTC
TRBV2	NA	TRBJ1-1	NA	CASEQRTSRTFF	TGTGCCTCTGAGCAGCGTACGTCGCGGACTTTCTTT
TRBV2	NA	TRBJ1-3	NA	CASSEASETIYF	TGTGCCAGCAGTGAAGCCTCGGAGACCATATATTTT
TRBV10-3	NA	TRBJ1-2	NA	CAISEAGDYGYTF	TGTGCCATCAGTGAAGCAGGGGACTATGGCTACACCTTC
TRBV7-9	NA	TRBJ1-2	NA	CASSLSSTGYGYTF	TGTGCCAGCAGCTTATCTAGCACGGGCTATGGCTACACCTTC
TRBV24-1	NA	TRBJ2-1	NA	CATSDPGISYNEQFF	TGTGCCACCAGTGACCCCGGGATTTCTTACAATGAGCAGTTCTTC
TRBV27	TRBD2	TRBJ2-1	NA	CASSLSSGRGYNEQFF	TGTGCCAGCAGTCTCAGTAGCGGGAGGGGGTACAATGAGCAGTTCTTC
TRBV19	NA	TRBJ1-3	NA	CASSHLQGNTIYF	TGTGCCAGTAGCCACCTACAGGGAAACACCATATATTTT
TRBV9	TRBD1	TRBJ1-5	NA	CASSLTGAGQPQHF	TGTGCCAGCAGCTTGACAGGGGCGGGACAGCCCCAGCATTTT
TRBV28	NA	TRBJ2-1	NA	CASSGPASLNEQFF	TGTGCCAGCAGTGGTCCAGCGTCCCTCAATGAGCAGTTCTTC
TRBV19	NA	TRBJ1-4	NA	CASSRGLEEKLFF	TGTGCCTCTAGCAGGGGTTTGGAAGAAAAACTGTTTTTT
TRBV5-1	TRBD1	TRBJ2-7	few	CASSSQGMPYEQYF	TGCGCCAGCAGCTCACAGGGGATGCCCTACGAGCAGTACTTC
TRBV5-1	NA	TRBJ1-2	once	CASSSSPQGYGYTF	TGCGCCAGCAGCTCCTCCCCACAGGGATATGGCTACACCTTC
TRBV28	NA	TRBJ2-7	NA	CASSATPGVIYF	TGTGCCAGCAGTGCTACCCCGGGAGTTATCTACTTC
TRBV7-2	NA	TRBJ1-2	once	CASSLTVYGYTF	TGTGCCAGCAGCTTGACAGTCTATGGCTACACCTTC
TRBV18	TRBD2	TRBJ2-7	NA	CASSPGLAGEQYF	TGTGCCAGCTCACCCGGGCTAGCGGGAGAGCAGTACTTC
TRBV6-6	TRBD2	TRBJ2-4	once	CASSHGLLGGASGRAMAKNIQYF	TGTGCCAGCAGTCACGGACTGCTCGGGGGCGCTAGCGGGAGGGCTATGGCCAAAAACATTCAGTACTTC
TRBV19	TRBD2	TRBJ2-1	NA	CASTAGGLAGRGNEQFF	TGTGCCAGTACGGCAGGAGGACTAGCGGGCCGAGGGAATGAGCAGTTCTTC
TRBV6-5	NA	TRBJ2-7	NA	CASSPTQTTGQYF	TGTGCCAGCAGCCCGACACAGACTACGGGGCAGTACTTC
TRBV20-1	NA	TRBJ1-1	NA	CSARDAHRAFF	TGCAGTGCTAGAGACGCTCACCGGGCTTTCTTT
TRBV2	NA	TRBJ2-2	NA	CASTSLNTGELFF	TGTGCCAGCACTAGCCTCAACACCGGGGAGCTGTTTTTT
TRBV11-2	NA	TRBJ1-4	NA	CASSRGGPGTRGEKLFF	TGTGCCAGCAGCCGAGGGGGACCCGGGACACGGGGTGAAAAACTGTTTTTT
TRBV30	NA	TRBJ1-1	NA	CAWKFGQGNTEAFF	TGTGCCTGGAAATTTGGGCAGGGAAACACTGAAGCTTTCTTT
TRBV10-3	TRBD2	TRBJ2-2	NA	CAINSGREGRTGELFF	TGTGCCATCAACTCGGGGCGGGAGGGCCGGACCGGGGAGCTGTTTTTT
TRBV28	TRBD2	TRBJ2-7	once	CASRTGGAAPRAYEQYF	TGTGCCAGCAGAACGGGGGGGGCCGCTCCTCGGGCCTACGAGCAGTACTTC
TRBV19	TRBD1	TRBJ2-2	NA	CASSLTGTANTGELFF	TGTGCCAGTAGTCTGACCGGGACAGCGAACACCGGGGAGCTGTTTTTT
TRBV2	NA	TRBJ1-2	NA	CASSLGTGKGYTF	TGTGCCAGCAGCTTAGGGACTGGAAAGGGCTACACCTTC
TRBV7-9	NA	TRBJ2-1	NA	CASSFGSISYNEQFF	TGTGCCAGCAGCTTCGGGAGTATCTCCTACAATGAGCAGTTCTTC
TRBV7-2	TRBD1	TRBJ1-1	NA	CASSFRTGDTEAFF	TGTGCCAGCAGCTTCAGGACAGGGGACACTGAAGCTTTCTTT
TRBV5-1	NA	TRBJ2-1	NA	CASSLGGLVQGEQFF	TGCGCCAGCAGCTTGGGTGGGCTAGTTCAGGGGGAGCAGTTCTTC
TRBV7-9	TRBD1	TRBJ1-5	NA	CASSPGQGHQPQHF	TGTGCCAGCAGCCCTGGACAGGGACATCAGCCCCAGCATTTT
TRBV6-1	NA	TRBJ1-5	few	CASSETTQPQHF	TGTGCCAGCAGTGAAACTACTCAGCCCCAGCATTTT
TRBV2	TRBD1	TRBJ1-4	NA	CASRPGQGNEKLFF	TGTGCCAGCAGGCCGGGACAGGGGAATGAAAAACTGTTTTTT
TRBV5-1	NA	TRBJ2-7	NA	CASSSRVPGWEQYF	TGCGCCAGCAGCTCGAGAGTCCCGGGGTGGGAGCAGTACTTC
TRBV4-2	TRBD2	TRBJ2-1	NA	CASSETSGRALGQFF	TGTGCCAGCAGCGAGACTAGCGGGAGGGCCCTTGGGCAGTTCTTC
TRBV9	NA	TRBJ1-2	NA	CASSVAQGSYGYTF	TGTGCCAGCAGCGTAGCTCAGGGAAGCTATGGCTACACCTTC
TRBV19	NA	TRBJ1-1	NA	CASFPRGNVQVGSTEAFF	TGTGCCAGTTTTCCCCGCGGTAATGTACAGGTGGGAAGCACTGAAGCTTTCTTT
TRBV19	NA	TRBJ2-3	NA	CASSTPVAGDTQYF	TGTGCCAGTAGCACCCCGGTGGCAGGGGATACGCAGTATTTT
TRBV28	NA	TRBJ1-1	NA	CASSSRGGNTEAFF	TGTGCCAGCAGCTCTAGGGGGGGGAACACTGAAGCTTTCTTT
TRBV19	NA	TRBJ1-1	NA	CASRVTEINTEAFF	TGTGCCAGTAGGGTGACAGAAATTAACACTGAAGCTTTCTTT
TRBV9	TRBD2	TRBJ2-5	NA	CASSVGAGGSGETQYF	TGTGCCAGCAGCGTAGGGGCGGGAGGTTCTGGAGAGACCCAGTACTTC
TRBV11-3	NA	TRBJ2-1	NA	CASSVSSGSRYNEQFF	TGTGCCAGCAGCGTTAGCTCCGGGAGTAGGTACAATGAGCAGTTCTTC